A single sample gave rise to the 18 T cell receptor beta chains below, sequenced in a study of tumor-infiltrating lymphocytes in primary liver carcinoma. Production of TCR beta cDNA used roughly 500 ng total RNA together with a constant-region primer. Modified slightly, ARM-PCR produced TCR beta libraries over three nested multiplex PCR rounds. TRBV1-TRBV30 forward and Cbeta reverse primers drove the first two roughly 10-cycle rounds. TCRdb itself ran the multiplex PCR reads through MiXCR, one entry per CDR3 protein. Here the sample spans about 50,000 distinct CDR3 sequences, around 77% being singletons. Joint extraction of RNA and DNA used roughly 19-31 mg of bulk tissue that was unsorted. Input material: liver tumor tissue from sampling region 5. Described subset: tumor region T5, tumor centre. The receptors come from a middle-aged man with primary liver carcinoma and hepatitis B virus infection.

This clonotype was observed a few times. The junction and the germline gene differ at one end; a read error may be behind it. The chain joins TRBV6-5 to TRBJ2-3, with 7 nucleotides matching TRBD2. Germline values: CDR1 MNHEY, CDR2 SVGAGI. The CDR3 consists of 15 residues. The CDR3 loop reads CASNPGLVGTDTQYF. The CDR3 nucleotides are TGTGCTAGCAACCCAGGACTAGTGGGAACGGATACGCAGTATTTT.

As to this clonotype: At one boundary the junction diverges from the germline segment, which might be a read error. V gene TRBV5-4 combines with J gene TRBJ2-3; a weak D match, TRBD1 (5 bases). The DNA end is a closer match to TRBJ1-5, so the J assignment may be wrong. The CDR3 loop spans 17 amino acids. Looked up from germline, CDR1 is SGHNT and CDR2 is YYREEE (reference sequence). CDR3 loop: CGSSAPGTSAGGVTQHF. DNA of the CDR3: TGTGGCAGCAGCGCCCCCGGGACTAGCGCTGGGGGGGTTACGCAGCATTTT.

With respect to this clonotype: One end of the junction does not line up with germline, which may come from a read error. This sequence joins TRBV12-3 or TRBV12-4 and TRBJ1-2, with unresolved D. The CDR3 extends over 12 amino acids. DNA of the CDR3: TGTGCAAGCAATTTTGGCAGTGCTGGCTACACCTTC. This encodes CASNFGSAGYTF.

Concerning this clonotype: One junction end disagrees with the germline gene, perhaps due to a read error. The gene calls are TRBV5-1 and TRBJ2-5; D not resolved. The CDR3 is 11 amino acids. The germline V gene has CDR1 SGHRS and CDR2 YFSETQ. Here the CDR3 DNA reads TGTGCCAGCAGCTTCGACATGACCCAGTACTTC. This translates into CASSFDMTQYF.

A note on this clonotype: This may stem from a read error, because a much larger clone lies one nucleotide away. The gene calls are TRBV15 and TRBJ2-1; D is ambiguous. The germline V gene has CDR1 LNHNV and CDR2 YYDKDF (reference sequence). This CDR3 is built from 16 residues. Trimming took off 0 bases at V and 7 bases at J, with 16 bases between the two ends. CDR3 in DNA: TGTGCCACCAGCAGAGAAGGAGACCAAACCTGGAATGAGCAGTTCTTC. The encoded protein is CATSREGDQTWNEQFF.

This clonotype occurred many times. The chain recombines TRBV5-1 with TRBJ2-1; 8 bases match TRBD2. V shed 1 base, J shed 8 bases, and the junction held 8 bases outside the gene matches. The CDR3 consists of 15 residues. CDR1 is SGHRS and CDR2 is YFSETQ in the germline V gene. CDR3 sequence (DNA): TGCGCCAGCAGCTTGATCCTCCGGGAGGGGGATGAGCAGTTCTTC. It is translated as CASSLILREGDEQFF.

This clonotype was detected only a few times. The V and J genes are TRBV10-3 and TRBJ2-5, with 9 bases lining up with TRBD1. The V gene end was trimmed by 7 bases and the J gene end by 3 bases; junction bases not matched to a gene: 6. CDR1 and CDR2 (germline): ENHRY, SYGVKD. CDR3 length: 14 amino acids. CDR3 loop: CAIKKWDREETQYF. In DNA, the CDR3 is TGTGCCATCAAGAAATGGGACAGGGAAGAGACCCAGTACTTC.

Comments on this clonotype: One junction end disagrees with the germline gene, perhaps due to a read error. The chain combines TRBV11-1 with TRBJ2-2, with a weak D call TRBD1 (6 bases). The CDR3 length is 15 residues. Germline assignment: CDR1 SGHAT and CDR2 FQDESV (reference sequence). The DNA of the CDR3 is TGTGCCAGTAGCTTGGTACAGGGAAATGCCGGGGAGCTGTTTTTT. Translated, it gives CASSLVQGNAGELFF.

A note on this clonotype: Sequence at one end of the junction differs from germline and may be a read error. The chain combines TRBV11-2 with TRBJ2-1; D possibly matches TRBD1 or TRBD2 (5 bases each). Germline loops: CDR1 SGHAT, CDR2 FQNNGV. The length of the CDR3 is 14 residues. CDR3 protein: CASNLSSLGHEQLF. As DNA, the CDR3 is TGTGCCAGCAACTTGTCTAGCTTGGGGCATGAGCAATTGTTC.

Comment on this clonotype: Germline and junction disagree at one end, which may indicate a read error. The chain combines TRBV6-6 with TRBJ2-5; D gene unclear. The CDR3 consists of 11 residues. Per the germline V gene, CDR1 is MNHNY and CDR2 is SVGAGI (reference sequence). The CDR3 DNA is TGCGCCAGCAGTCTTCAAGAGACCCAGTACTTC. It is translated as CASSLQETQYF.

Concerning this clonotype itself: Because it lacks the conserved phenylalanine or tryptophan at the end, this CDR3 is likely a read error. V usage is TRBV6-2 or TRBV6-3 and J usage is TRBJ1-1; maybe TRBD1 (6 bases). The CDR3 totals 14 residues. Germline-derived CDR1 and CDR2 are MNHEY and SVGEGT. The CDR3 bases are TGTGCTAGCAGTCATTCCACAGGGCTCACTGAAGCTTTCTTA. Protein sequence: CASSHSTGLTEAFL.

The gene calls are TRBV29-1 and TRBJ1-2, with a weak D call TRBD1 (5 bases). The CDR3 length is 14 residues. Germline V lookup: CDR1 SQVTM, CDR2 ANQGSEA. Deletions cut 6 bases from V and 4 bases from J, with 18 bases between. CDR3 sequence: CSVRFGQQIYGYTF. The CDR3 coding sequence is TGCAGCGTCAGGTTTGGACAACAGATCTATGGCTACACCTTC.

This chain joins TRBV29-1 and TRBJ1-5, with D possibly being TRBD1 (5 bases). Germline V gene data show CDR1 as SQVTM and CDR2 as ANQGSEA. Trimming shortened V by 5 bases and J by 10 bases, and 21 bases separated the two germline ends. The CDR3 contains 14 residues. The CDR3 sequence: CSVIPDTPGRPQHF. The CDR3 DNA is TGCAGCGTTATTCCCGACACCCCGGGGCGTCCCCAGCATTTT.

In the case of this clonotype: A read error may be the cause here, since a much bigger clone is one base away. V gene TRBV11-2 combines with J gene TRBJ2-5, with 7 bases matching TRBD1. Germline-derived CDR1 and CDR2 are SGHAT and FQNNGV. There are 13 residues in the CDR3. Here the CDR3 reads CASGQEPQEAQYF. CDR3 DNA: TGTGCCAGCGGACAGGAGCCGCAAGAGGCCCAGTACTTC.

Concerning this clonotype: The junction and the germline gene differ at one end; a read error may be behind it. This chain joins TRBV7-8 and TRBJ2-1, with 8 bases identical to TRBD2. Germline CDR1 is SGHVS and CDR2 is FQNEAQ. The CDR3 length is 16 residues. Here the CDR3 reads CPSSLGVAGKYNEQFF. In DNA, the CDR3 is TGTCCCAGCAGCTTAGGAGTAGCGGGGAAATACAATGAGCAGTTCTTC. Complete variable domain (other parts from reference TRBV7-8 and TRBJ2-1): GAGVSQSPRYKVAKRGQDVALRCDPISGHVSLFWYQQALGQGPEFLTYFQNEAQLDKSGLPSDRFFAERPEGSVSTLKIQRTQQEDSAVYLCPSSLGVAGKYNEQFFGPGTRLTVL.

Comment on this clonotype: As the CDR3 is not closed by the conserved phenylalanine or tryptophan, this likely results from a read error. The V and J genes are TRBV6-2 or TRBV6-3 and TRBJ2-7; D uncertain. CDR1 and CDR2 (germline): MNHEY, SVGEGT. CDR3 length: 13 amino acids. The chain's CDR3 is CTSSYEVSYKQYL. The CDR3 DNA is TGTACCAGCAGTTACGAGGTATCCTACAAGCAGTACCTC.

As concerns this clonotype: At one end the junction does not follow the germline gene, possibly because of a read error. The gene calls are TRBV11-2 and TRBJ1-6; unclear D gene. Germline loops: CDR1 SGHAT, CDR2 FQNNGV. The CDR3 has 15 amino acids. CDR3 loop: CASSYTMGGNSLLHF. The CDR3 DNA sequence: TGTGCCAGCAGCTATACTATGGGAGGAAATTCACTCCTCCACTTC.

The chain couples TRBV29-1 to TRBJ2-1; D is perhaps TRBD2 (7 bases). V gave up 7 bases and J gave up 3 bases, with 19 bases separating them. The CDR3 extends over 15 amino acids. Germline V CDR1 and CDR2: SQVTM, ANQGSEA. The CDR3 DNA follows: TGCAGCGCTGGACTAGGGGGAGGGTACTACAATGAGCAGTTCTTC. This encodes CSAGLGGGYYNEQFF.